The clone carrying this TCR beta chain came up a few times. This entry comes from a study of T-cell reconstitution after alpha-beta-depleted transplantation in children. TCRbeta library construction was performed incorporating unique molecular identifiers. A single record per CDR3 protein comes from TCRdb applying MiXCR to the PCR reads. The repertoire consists of 360,000 or so distinct CDR3 sequences, with about a fifth occurring once and the leading ten covering less than 4.5%. Trimming removed 1 base at V and 4 bases at J, with 10 bases between. CDR3 length: 15 amino acids. The germline V gene has CDR1 MGHRA and CDR2 YSYEKL.

This material consisted of PBMCs from the stem cell graft donor, taken from the stem cell graft. This receptor was taken from a human donor who donated a stem cell graft to a child with acute myeloid leukemia. The gene calls are TRBV4-1 and TRBJ2-2, with D hard to call. CDR3 in amino acids: CASSQGLQFTGELFF. CDR3 bases: TGCGCCAGCAGCCAAGGCTTGCAGTTCACCGGGGAGCTGTTTTTT.